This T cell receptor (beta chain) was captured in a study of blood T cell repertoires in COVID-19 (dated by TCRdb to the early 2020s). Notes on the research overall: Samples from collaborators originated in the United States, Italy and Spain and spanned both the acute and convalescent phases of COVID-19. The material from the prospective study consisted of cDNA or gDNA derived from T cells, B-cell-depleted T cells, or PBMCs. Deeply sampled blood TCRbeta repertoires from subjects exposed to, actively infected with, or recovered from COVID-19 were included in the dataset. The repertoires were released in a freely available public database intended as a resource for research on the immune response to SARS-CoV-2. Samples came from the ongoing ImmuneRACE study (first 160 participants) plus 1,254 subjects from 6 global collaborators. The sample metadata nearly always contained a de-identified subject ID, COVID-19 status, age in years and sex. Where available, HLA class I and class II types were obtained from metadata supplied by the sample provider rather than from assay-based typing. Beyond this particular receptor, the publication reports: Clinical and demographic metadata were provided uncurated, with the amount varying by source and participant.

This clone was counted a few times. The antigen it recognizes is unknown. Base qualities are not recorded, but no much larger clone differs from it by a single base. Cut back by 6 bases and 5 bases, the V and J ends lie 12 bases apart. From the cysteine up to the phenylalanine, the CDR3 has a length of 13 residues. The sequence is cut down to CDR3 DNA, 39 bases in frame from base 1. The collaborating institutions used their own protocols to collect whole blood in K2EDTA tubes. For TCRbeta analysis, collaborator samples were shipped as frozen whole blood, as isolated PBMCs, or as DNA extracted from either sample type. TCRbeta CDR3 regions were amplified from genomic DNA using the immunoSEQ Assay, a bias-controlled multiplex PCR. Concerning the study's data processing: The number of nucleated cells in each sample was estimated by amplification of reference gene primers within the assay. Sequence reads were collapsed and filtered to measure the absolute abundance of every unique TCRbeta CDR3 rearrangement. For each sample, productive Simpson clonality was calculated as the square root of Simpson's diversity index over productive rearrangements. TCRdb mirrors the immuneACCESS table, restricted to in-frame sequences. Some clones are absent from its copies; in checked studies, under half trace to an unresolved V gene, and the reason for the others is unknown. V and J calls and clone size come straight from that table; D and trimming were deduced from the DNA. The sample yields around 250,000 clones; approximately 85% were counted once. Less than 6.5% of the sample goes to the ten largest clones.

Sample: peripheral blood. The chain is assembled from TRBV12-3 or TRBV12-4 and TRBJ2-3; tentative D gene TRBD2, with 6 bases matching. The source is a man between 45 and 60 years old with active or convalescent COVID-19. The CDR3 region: CASRNSGRDTQYF. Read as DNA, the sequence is TGTGCCAGCAGAAATAGCGGCAGAGATACGCAGTATTTT.